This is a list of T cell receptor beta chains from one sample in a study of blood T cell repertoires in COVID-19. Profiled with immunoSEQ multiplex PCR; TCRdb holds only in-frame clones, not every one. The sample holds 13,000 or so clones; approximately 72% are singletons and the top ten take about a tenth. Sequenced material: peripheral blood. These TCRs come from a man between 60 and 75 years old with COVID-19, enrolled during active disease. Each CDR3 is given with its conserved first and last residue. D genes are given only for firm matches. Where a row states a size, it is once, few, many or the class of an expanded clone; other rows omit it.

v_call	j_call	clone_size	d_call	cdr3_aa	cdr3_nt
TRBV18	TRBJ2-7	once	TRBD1	CASSPPGTEPYEQYF	TGTGCCAGCTCACCACCTGGGACAGAGCCCTACGAGCAGTACTTC
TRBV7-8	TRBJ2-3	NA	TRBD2	CASSGGLAGPSTDTQYF	TGTGCCAGCAGCGGGGGACTAGCGGGGCCCTCCACAGATACGCAGTATTTT
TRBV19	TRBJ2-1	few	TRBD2	CASSILTSVASEQLF	TGTGCCAGTAGTATACTGACTAGCGTGGCTAGTGAGCAGCTCTTC
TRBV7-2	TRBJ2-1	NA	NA	CASSFSAGSYNEQFF	TGTGCCAGCAGCTTTTCCGCGGGCTCCTACAATGAGCAGTTCTTC
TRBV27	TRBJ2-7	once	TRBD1	CASSKQGREQYF	TGTGCCAGCAGTAAACAGGGGCGGGAGCAGTACTTC
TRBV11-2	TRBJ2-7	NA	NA	CASTPLGGLSSYEQYF	TGTGCCAGCACCCCTTTGGGCGGACTGAGCTCCTACGAGCAGTACTTC
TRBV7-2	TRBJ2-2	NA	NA	CASSLTGRGASGELFF	TGTGCCAGCAGCCTCACGGGGCGGGGCGCCTCCGGGGAGCTGTTTTTT
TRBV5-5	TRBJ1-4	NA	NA	CASSSLTPTNEKLFF	TGTGCCAGCAGCTCCCTAACTCCAACTAATGAAAAACTGTTTTTT
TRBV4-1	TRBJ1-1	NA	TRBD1	CASSQGWGTGDPEAFF	TGCGCCAGCAGCCAAGGATGGGGGACAGGGGACCCTGAAGCTTTCTTT
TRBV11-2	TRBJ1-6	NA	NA	CASSLAHRVNSPLHF	TGTGCCAGCAGCTTAGCCCACAGGGTCAATTCACCCCTCCACTTT
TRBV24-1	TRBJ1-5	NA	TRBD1	CATYLRGLGNQPQHF	TGTGCCACCTACCTCAGGGGGCTAGGCAATCAGCCCCAGCATTTT
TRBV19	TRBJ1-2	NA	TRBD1	CASSTPDRGLGGYTF	TGTGCCAGTAGTACCCCGGACAGGGGGCTAGGGGGCTACACCTTC
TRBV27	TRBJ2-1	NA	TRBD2	CASSVREVSYNEQFF	TGTGCCAGCAGCGTCCGGGAGGTCTCCTACAATGAGCAGTTCTTC